This entry is about one T cell receptor beta chain. What it binds is unknown. The CDR3 consists of 15 residues. Germline V gene sequence: CDR1 SGHVS, CDR2 FQNEAQ. After removal of 5 bases from V and 3 bases from J, the junction contained 8 bases not matched to a gene. The sample originates from a study of cytomegalovirus exposure and HLA in healthy donors. The study, taken as a whole, reports: Investigators reported fewer than 200 TCR beta chains as tied to cytomegalovirus.

The study ran its PCR with 60 Vbeta and 13 Jbeta primers. Sequencing was performed with immunoSEQ multiplex PCR; in TCRdb, only in-frame clones are kept and a portion is missing. The sample contains over 150,000 clones, approximately 79% of which appear only once. This rearrangement joins TRBV7-8 to TRBJ2-3, with 7 nucleotides matching TRBD2. Sample: PBMCs. The receptor comes from a man between 40 and 49 years old in good health and CMV-seronegative. The CDR3 coding sequence is TGTGCCAGCAGCCCCCTCGGGGGGATTACAGATACGCAGTATTTT. It translates to CASSPLGGITDTQYF.